These T cell receptor beta chains were read from a single sample in a study of glioma-infiltrating T cells. TCRdb ran MiXCR on the multiplex PCR reads and lists one entry per CDR3 protein. The repertoire includes 400,000 or so distinct CDR3 sequences, roughly 41% of them detected once, and around 12% sits in the top ten. The sample comprised glioma tissue, nonneoplastic brain tissue, or PBMCs (not recorded which). The receptors were gathered from a human donor with low-grade glioma or glioblastoma, undergoing nonglioma brain surgery, or in good health (not recorded which). CDR3s include the opening cysteine and the closing phenylalanine or tryptophan. Fields, in order: CDR3 DNA, CDR3 protein, J gene, clone size, D gene, V gene. A D gene is named only where the DNA matches it firmly. Some rows have no size entry. The others give once, few or many, or a class for an expanded clone.

TGTGCCAGCAGTTTCCTCTATGGCTACACCTTC | CASSFLYGYTF | TRBJ1-2 | many | NA | TRBV28
TGCAGTGCTAGGAAAGGAGGGGGGCTCGTCCAACAGACCCAGTACTTC | CSARKGGGLVQQTQYF | TRBJ2-5 | NA | NA | TRBV20-1
TGTGCCAGCAGCGTCAGGGTGCTCTACGGGATGAACACTGAAGCTTTCTTT | CASSVRVLYGMNTEAFF | TRBJ1-1 | NA | NA | TRBV11-3
TGCAGTGCTAGAGATTGGTCAGGGGTGAACACTGAAGCTTTCTTT | CSARDWSGVNTEAFF | TRBJ1-1 | few | NA | TRBV20-1
TGTGCCAGCAGTTCTAGTTTCGAGCAGTACTTC | CASSSSFEQYF | TRBJ2-7 | few | NA | TRBV28
TGTGCCAGCAGCCTCCGCAAGGGGCTAGCGGGGTACGAGCAGTACTTC | CASSLRKGLAGYEQYF | TRBJ2-7 | NA | TRBD2 | TRBV28
TGTGCCAGCAGTTACGTGTCCGGCTCCCCCACAGATACGCAGTATTTT | CASSYVSGSPTDTQYF | TRBJ2-3 | many | NA | TRBV6-2/TRBV6-3
TGTGCCAGCAGCTTAGTAGACAGACAAGAGACCCAGTACTTC | CASSLVDRQETQYF | TRBJ2-5 | NA | NA | TRBV7-2
TGTGCCAGCACGGGGGATGGCTATGGCTACACCTTC | CASTGDGYGYTF | TRBJ1-2 | NA | NA | TRBV2
TGCAGTGCTAGAAATAGTCGGAAAGGCAATCAGCCCCAGCATTTT | CSARNSRKGNQPQHF | TRBJ1-5 | many | NA | TRBV20-1
TGTGCCAGCAGTGAATCGGGGGGGTTTGCCTACGAGCAGTACTTC | CASSESGGFAYEQYF | TRBJ2-7 | NA | TRBD2 | TRBV25-1
TGTGCCAGCAGCTCCCAGACGGGAGGGAAGCAGTACTTC | CASSSQTGGKQYF | TRBJ2-7 | NA | TRBD2 | TRBV7-2
TGCAGTGCTACGACTAGCGTCGGTGAGACCCAGTACTTC | CSATTSVGETQYF | TRBJ2-5 | few | TRBD2 | TRBV20-1
TGTGCCAGCAGCCGGGACTTCGGCACAGATACGCAGTATTTT | CASSRDFGTDTQYF | TRBJ2-3 | few | NA | TRBV14
TGCAGTGCATCCACTCAGGACACCTCCGGAAACACCATATATTTT | CSASTQDTSGNTIYF | TRBJ1-3 | NA | NA | TRBV20-1
TGTGCCAGCAGAACTACAGTGAACACTGAAGCTTTCTTT | CASRTTVNTEAFF | TRBJ1-1 | many | NA | TRBV6-1
TGCAGTGCTAGTTTGCGGGTCCAAGCGTTACTCGATACGCAGTATTTT | CSASLRVQALLDTQYF | TRBJ2-3 | few | NA | TRBV20-1
TGTGCCAGCAGCTGGGACATCGGCTCCTACGAGCAGTACTTC | CASSWDIGSYEQYF | TRBJ2-7 | few | NA | TRBV5-4
TGCGCCAGCAGCTTGGGGCTAGCGGGATACTCCGAGCAGTACTTC | CASSLGLAGYSEQYF | TRBJ2-7 | few | TRBD2 | TRBV4-1
TGTGCCAGCAGCTTAGACCAGGACAGTGAGCAGTTCTTC | CASSLDQDSEQFF | TRBJ2-1 | few | NA | TRBV7-2